These 7 T cell receptor beta chains were sequenced from one sample in a study of cytomegalovirus exposure and HLA in healthy donors. The PCR had 60 Vbeta and 13 Jbeta primers. Clones were sequenced by immunoSEQ multiplex PCR, and TCRdb holds only the in-frame ones, with some missing. The sample shows about 150,000 clones, 82% of them seen only once. Source material: PBMCs. The source is a woman aged 50 to 60 in good health and CMV-seropositive.

V is TRBV29-1 and J is TRBJ2-2; D possibly corresponds to TRBD1 (6 bases). V was cut by 7 bases and J by 1 base, with 13 bases left in between. Germline assignment: CDR1 SQVTM and CDR2 ANQGSEA. The CDR3 covers 14 residues. The CDR3 here is CSATGLKNTGELFF. The CDR3 bases are TGCAGCGCAACAGGGTTAAAGAACACCGGGGAGCTGTTTTTT.

The rearrangement links TRBV5-1 to TRBJ1-6, with D uncertain. V was trimmed by 3 bases and J by 10 bases, leaving 20 bases between them. Germline V gives CDR1 SGHRS, CDR2 YFSETQ. This CDR3 is built from 16 residues. CDR3 sequence reads: CASSSRTGSSESPLHF. CDR3 DNA: TGCGCCAGCAGCTCAAGGACCGGGAGTTCGGAGTCACCCCTCCACTTT.

This chain connects TRBV13 to TRBJ2-7; 7 nucleotides align to TRBD1. The germline CDR1 and CDR2 sequences are PRHDT and FYEKMQ (reference sequence). V was clipped by 0 bases and J by 5 bases; unmatched bases: 4. The CDR3 covers 14 residues. The CDR3 nucleotides read TGTGCCAGCAGCTTAGGGACAGGGCCCAACGAGCAGTACTTC. It yields the protein CASSLGTGPNEQYF.

This clone was counted a few times. The chain couples TRBV7-2 to TRBJ2-1; TRBD2 might be the D (6 bases). The CDR3 is 14 amino acids. Trimming left V 2 bases short and J 7 bases short, with 12 bases between. Germline V CDR1 and CDR2: SGHTA, FQGNSA. CDR3 amino acids: CASSLFSGVNEQFF. The CDR3 nucleotides read TGTGCCAGCAGCTTATTCTCGGGGGTTAATGAGCAGTTCTTC.

The J gene is TRBJ1-1, the V gene TRBV7-2; 9 bases agree with TRBD1. The germline CDR1 and CDR2 sequences are SGHTA and FQGNSA. The CDR3 loop spans 14 amino acids. V shed 5 bases and J 6 bases; nucleotides not matched to a gene: 7. CDR3 in DNA: TGTGCCAGCAGCCCGGGGACAGGGTTCGCTGAAGCTTTCTTT. Amino acids: CASSPGTGFAEAFF. Looking up the rest from reference TRBV7-2 and TRBJ1-1 gives the full variable domain: GAGVSQSPSNKVTEKGKDVELRCDPISGHTALYWYRQSLGQGLEFLIYFQGNSAPDKSGLPSDRFSAERTGGSVSTLTIQRTQQEDSAVYLCASSPGTGFAEAFFGQGTRLTVV.

This chain connects TRBV7-9 to TRBJ2-3, with 7 bases that match TRBD2. Germline V gene lookup returns CDR1 SEHNR and CDR2 FQNEAQ (reference sequence). This CDR3 spans 15 amino acids. Trimming cost V 5 bases and J 4 bases; bases outside gene matches: 9. CDR3 DNA sequence: TGTGCCAGCAGCCGCGGGACGGGGAGGGCAGATACGCAGTATTTT. Its translation is CASSRGTGRADTQYF. Full variable domain (rest looked up from reference TRBV7-9 and TRBJ2-3): DTGVSQNPRHKITKRGQNVTFRCDPISEHNRLYWYRQTLGQGPEFLTYFQNEAQLEKSRLLSDRFSAERPKGSFSTLEIQRTEQGDSAMYLCASSRGTGRADTQYFGPGTRLTVL.

The genes are TRBV28 and TRBJ2-7; TRBD2 might be the D (5 bases). CDR3 size: 14 residues. Germline CDR1 reads MDHEN; CDR2 reads SYDVKM. V was clipped by 2 bases and J by 3 bases, with 11 bases between them. The CDR3 is CASSLRLSSYEQYF. In DNA, the CDR3 is TGTGCCAGCAGTTTACGACTATCAAGCTACGAGCAGTACTTC.